Listed here are 8 T cell receptor beta chains from one sample, sequenced in a study of CDR3 diversity in severe acne. One entry per CDR3 protein results from TCRdb running MiXCR on the PCR reads. The top ten hold 9.5% to 15% of the sample, which has 100,000 or so distinct CDR3 sequences, roughly half seen once. The source material was blood. The receptors originated from a male donor with acne.

This clonotype was seen ten or more times. The J gene is TRBJ2-3, the V gene TRBV7-3, with 9 bases fitting TRBD1. CDR1 and CDR2 (germline): SGHTA, FQGTGA. V dropped 2 bases and J dropped 2; count of bases not matched to a gene: 8. The length of the CDR3 is 17 residues. This chain's CDR3 is CASSLLGTGSPTDTQYF. The CDR3, as DNA: TGTGCCAGCAGCTTACTCGGGACAGGGAGCCCCACAGATACGCAGTATTTT. The variable domain in full, with the rest retrieved from reference TRBV7-3 and TRBJ2-3, is GAGVSQTPSNKVTEKGKYVELRCDPISGHTALYWYRQSLGQGPEFLIYFQGTGAADDSGLPNDRFFAVRPEGSVSTLKIQRTERGDSAVYLCASSLLGTGSPTDTQYFGPGTRLTVL.

A note on this clonotype: A much larger clonotype is one base distant, so this may be a read error. V gene TRBV12-3 or TRBV12-4 combines with J gene TRBJ2-1; D possibly corresponds to TRBD2 (5 bases). Trimming stripped 7 bases from V and 4 bases from J, with 20 bases between. The CDR3 consists of 16 residues. As DNA, the CDR3 is TGTGCCAGCAATAACCCGGCCGAGGAGGCTTACAATGAGCAGTTCTTC. Encoded protein: CASNNPAEEAYNEQFF.

V is TRBV2 and J is TRBJ1-3; unclear D gene. The CDR3 covers 15 residues. Germline V gives CDR1 SNHLY, CDR2 FYNNEI. V was cut by 3 bases and J by 2 bases, with 11 bases left in between. The CDR3 loop reads CASSDAGWAGNTIYF. CDR3 in DNA: TGTGCCAGCAGTGATGCCGGGTGGGCTGGAAACACCATATATTTT.

The chain combines TRBV19 with TRBJ2-5; D remains unclear. The CDR3 is 12 residues long. Trimming removed 5 bases at V and 2 bases at J, with 6 bases between. Per the germline V gene, CDR1 is LNHDA and CDR2 is SQIVND (reference sequence). CDR3 in DNA: TGTGCCAGTAGTGAGCAACAAGAGACCCAGTACTTC. This sequence encodes CASSEQQETQYF.

This clonotype was seen at least ten times. V gene TRBV9 combines with J gene TRBJ1-2, with D unclear. Trimming removed 2 bases from V and 7 bases from J, with 12 bases in between. Germline V lookup: CDR1 SGDLS, CDR2 YYNGEE. The CDR3 has 13 residues. CDR3 loop: CASSVDTGSGYTF. In nucleotides, the CDR3 is TGTGCCAGCAGCGTCGACACCGGGTCTGGCTACACCTTC.

The chain has TRBV7-2 and TRBJ1-4; 8 nucleotides align to TRBD1. The V gene's germline CDR1 is SGHTA and CDR2 FQGNSA. With V trimmed by 6 bases and J by 6 bases, 9 bases remained unmatched. This CDR3 is built from 15 residues. The CDR3 region has the DNA TGTGCCAGCAGTCCGGGACAGGCTTGGGATGAAAAACTGTTTTTT. Translated: CASSPGQAWDEKLFF.

The rearrangement joins TRBV12-5 to TRBJ1-4; D gene unclear. The CDR3 is made up of 13 amino acids. The germline gives CDR1 LGHNT, CDR2 FRNRAP. V was trimmed by 1 base and J by 8 bases, leaving 8 bases between them. DNA for the CDR3: TGTGCTAGTGGTTTGGCCCAAGGGGAAAAACTGTTTTTT. As protein: CASGLAQGEKLFF. The whole variable domain, remainder taken from reference TRBV12-5 and TRBJ1-4, is DARVTQTPRHKVTEMGQEVTMRCQPILGHNTVFWYRQTMMQGLELLAYFRNRAPLDDSGMPKDRFSAEMPDATLATLKIQPSEPRDSAVYFCASGLAQGEKLFFGSGTQLSVL.

The chain joins TRBV7-2 to TRBJ2-7; TRBD2 matches at 8 bases. After removal of 3 bases from V and 4 bases from J, the junction contained 5 bases not matched to a gene. The CDR3 has 14 amino acids. The germline V gene has CDR1 SGHTA and CDR2 FQGNSA. DNA of the CDR3: TGTGCCAGCAGCTTTGATAGCGGGATGTACGAGCAGTACTTC. Amino acid sequence: CASSFDSGMYEQYF.